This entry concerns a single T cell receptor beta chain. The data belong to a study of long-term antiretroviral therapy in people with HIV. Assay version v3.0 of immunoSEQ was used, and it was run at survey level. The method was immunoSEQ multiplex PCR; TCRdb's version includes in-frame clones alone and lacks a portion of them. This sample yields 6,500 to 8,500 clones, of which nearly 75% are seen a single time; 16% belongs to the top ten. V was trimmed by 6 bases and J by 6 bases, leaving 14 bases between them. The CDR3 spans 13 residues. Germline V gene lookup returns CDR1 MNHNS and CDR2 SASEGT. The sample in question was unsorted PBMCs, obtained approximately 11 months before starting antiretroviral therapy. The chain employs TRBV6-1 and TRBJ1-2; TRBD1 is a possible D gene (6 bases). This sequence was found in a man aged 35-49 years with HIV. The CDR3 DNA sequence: TGTGCCAGCAGCCAAATACAGGGCAATGGCTACACCTTC. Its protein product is CASSQIQGNGYTF.